The clone carrying this TCR beta chain was detected only a few times. The antigen remains unidentified. TCRdb re-derived calls from the reads in MiXCR, one entry per CDR3 protein. Of around 94,000 distinct CDR3 sequences detected, 16% appear once; the ten largest clones hold more than 7%. The data were obtained in a study of T cell repertoires in cytomegalovirus infection. Study context: Indications of both CMV infection and matching HLA type were provided by public TCR beta signatures. Study-level results: The cumulative frequency of public TCR beta families identified carriers of CMV plus the relevant HLA. Clonotype analysis showed dominance of the ex vivo response by HLA-C-restricted CMV-specific TCR beta clonotypes.

This CDR3 region has 15 residues. The V and J ends lost 5 bases and 0 bases respectively, with 14 bases between them. Germline lookup yields CDR1 LNHNV and CDR2 YYDKDF (reference sequence). This receptor was taken from a human donor in good health (CMV status not recorded). Some clones in this sample may be carry-over from other donors' samples. The sequencing input was PBMCs. V usage is TRBV15 and J usage is TRBJ2-7, with no clear D. CDR3 residues: CATSRLDGSSYEQYF. The CDR3 region has the DNA TGTGCCACCAGCCGACTGGACGGAAGCTCCTACGAGCAGTACTTC.